This TCR beta chain was captured in a study of radiation and T cells in renal cell carcinoma. As for this clone: Its target is not known.

Study-level findings and limits: Top tumor clonotypes rose in blood 2 weeks post-radiation, then contracted.

Time point noted: baseline pretreatment blood. Described treatment: 15 Gy SBRT to primary tumor, nephrectomy 4 weeks later. Blood was sampled at baseline, 2 weeks and 4 weeks after SBRT. Clear cell pathology was present in this patient's renal cell carcinoma. TCRdb's copy holds only in-frame clones and misses some; the assay was immunoSEQ multiplex PCR. The sample lists about 59,000 clones; 65% to 80% were seen once. The CDR3 is 15 residues long. The germline CDR1 and CDR2 sequences are SGHVS and FNYEAQ. The ends lost 4 bases at V and 6 bases at J; junction bases unmatched: 9. The TCR sequence derives from a man aged 55 to 70 with renal cell carcinoma. The sample consisted of blood, taken from a patient whose treatment included radiotherapy and nephrectomy. J is TRBJ2-1 and V is TRBV7-6; TRBD1 agrees at 7 bases. DNA of the CDR3: TGTGCCAGCAGCTACAGGGGCTCAAATTTCAATGAGCAGTTCTTC. Translating it yields CASSYRGSNFNEQFF.